This T cell receptor (beta chain) was retrieved from a study of identical twins. Turning to this clonotype: Its antigen is undetermined.

Using its own MiXCR run on the 5' RACE reads, TCRdb lists one record per CDR3 protein. The data hold roughly 720,000 distinct CDR3 sequences, with approximately 18% observed a single time. CDR1 is SNHLY and CDR2 is FYNNEI in the germline V gene. The CDR3 sequence is 12 residues long. V lost 6 bases and J 6 bases, leaving 10 bases between the germline ends. Study-wide results and limits: Conclusions came from cross-sectional statistical analysis, not from following the same donors. Compared with models, monozygotic twins showed more out-of-frame TCR alpha sharing.

These same data were also listed under a study on T cells expressing NK-cell markers. That source adds: It is unclear if expanded NKG2C-expressing clones target HCMV antigens.

This chain uses TRBV2 with TRBJ2-3; D tentatively fits TRBD1 or TRBD2 (5 bases each). The receptor's source is a woman younger than 35 in good health. The source material was PBMCs. In DNA form, the CDR3 reads TGTGCCAGCAGGGGACCCGTCGATACGCAGTATTTT. Protein sequence: CASRGPVDTQYF.